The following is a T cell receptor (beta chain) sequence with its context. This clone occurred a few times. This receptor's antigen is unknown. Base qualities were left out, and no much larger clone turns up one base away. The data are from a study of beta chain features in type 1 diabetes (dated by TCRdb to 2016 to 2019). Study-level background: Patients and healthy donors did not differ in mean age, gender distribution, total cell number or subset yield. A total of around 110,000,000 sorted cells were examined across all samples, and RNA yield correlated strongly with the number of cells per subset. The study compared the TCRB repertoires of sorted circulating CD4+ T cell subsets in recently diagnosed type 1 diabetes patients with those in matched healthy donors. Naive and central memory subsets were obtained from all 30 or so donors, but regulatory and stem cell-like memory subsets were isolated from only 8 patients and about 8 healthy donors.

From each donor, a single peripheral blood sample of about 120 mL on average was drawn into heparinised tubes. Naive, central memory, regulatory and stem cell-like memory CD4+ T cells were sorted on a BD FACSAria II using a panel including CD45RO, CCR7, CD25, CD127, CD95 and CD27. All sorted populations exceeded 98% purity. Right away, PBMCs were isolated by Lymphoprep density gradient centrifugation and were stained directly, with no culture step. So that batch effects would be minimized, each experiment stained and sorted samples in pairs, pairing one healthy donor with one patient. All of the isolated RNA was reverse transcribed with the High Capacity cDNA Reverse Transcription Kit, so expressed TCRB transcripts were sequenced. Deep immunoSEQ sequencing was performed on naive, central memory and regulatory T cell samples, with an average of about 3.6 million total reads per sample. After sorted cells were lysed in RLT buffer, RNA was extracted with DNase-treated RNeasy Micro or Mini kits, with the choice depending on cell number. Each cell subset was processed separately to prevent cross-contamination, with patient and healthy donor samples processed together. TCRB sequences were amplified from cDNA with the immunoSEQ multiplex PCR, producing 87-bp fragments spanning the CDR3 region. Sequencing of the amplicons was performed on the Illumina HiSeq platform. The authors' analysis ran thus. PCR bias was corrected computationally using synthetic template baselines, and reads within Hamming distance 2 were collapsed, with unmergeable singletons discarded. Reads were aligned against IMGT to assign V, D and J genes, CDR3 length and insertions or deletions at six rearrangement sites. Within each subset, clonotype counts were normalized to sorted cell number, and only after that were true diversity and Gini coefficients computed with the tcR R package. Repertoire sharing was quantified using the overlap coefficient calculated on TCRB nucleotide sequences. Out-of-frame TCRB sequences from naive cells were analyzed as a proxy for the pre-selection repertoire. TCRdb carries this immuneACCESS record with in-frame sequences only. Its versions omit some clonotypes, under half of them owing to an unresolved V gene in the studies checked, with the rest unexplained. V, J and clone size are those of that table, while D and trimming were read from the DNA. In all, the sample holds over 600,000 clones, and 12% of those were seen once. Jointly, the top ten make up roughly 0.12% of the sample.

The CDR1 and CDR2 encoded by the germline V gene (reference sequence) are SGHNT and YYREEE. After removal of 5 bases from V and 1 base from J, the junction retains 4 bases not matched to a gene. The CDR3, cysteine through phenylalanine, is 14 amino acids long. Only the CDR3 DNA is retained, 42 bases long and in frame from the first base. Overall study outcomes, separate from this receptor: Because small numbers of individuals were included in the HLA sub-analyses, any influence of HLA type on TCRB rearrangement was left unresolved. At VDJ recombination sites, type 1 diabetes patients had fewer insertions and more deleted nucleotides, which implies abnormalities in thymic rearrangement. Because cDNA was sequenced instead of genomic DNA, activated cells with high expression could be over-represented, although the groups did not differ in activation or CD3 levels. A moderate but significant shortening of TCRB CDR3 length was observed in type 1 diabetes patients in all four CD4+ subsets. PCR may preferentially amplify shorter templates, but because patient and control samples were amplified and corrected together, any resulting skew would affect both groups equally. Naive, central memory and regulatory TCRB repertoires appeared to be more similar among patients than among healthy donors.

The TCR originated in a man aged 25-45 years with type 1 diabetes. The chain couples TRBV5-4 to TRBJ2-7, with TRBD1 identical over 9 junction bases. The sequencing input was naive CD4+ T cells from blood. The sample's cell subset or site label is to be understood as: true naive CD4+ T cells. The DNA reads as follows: TGTGCCAGCAGGCCCGGGACAGGGTCCTACGAGCAGTACTTC. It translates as CASRPGTGSYEQYF.